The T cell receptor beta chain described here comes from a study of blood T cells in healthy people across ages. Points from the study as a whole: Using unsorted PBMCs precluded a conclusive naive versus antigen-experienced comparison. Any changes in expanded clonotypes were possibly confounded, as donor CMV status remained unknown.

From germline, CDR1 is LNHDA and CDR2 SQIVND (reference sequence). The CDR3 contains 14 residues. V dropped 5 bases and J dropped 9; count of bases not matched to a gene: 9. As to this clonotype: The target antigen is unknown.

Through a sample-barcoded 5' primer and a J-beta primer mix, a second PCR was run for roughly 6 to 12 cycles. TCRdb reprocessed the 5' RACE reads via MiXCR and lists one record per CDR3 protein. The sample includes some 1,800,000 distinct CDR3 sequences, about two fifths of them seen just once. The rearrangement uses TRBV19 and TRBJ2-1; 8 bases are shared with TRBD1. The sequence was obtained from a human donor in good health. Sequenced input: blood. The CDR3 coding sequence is TGTGCCAGTAGTGCTGGCCGGACAGGGAGTGAGCAGTTCTTC. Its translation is CASSAGRTGSEQFF. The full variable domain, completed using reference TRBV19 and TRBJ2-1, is DGGITQSPKYLFRKEGQNVTLSCEQNLNHDAMYWYRQDPGQGLRLIYYSQIVNDFQKGDIAEGYSVSREKKESFPLTVTSAQKNPTAFYLCASSAGRTGSEQFFGPGTRLTVL.